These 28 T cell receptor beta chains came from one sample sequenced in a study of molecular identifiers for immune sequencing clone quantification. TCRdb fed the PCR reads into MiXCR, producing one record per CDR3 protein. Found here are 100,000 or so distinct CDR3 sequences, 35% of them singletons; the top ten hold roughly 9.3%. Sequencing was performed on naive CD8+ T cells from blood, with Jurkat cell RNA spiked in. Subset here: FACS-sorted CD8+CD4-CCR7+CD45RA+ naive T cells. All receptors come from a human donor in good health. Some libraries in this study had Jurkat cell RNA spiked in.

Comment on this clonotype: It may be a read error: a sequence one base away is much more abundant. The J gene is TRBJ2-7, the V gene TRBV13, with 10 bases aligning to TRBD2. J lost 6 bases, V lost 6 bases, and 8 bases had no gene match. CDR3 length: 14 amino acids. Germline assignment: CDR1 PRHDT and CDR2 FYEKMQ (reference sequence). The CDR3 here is CASRLGVAGGEQYF. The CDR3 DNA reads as TGTGCCAGCAGACTAGGAGTAGCGGGAGGCGAGCAGTACTTC.

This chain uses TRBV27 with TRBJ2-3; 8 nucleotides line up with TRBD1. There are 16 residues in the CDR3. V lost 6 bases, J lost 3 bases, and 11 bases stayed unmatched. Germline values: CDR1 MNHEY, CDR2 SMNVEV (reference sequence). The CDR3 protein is CASRPDRDAGTDTQYF. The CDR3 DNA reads TGTGCCAGCAGACCGGACAGGGATGCCGGTACAGATACGCAGTATTTT.

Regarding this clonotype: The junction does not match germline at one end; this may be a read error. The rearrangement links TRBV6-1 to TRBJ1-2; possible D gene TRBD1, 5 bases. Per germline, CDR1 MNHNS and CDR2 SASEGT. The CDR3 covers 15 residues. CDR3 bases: TGTGCCAGCAGCGAAGTTGGGGCAACTAAGTATGGCTACACCTTC. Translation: CASSEVGATKYGYTF.

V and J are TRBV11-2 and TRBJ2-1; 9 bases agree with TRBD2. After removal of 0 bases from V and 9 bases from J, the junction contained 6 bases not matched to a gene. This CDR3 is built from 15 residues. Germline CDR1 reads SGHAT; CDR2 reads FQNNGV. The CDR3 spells CASSLDAGGLTEQFF. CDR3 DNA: TGTGCCAGCAGCTTAGATGCGGGAGGGCTCACTGAGCAGTTCTTC.

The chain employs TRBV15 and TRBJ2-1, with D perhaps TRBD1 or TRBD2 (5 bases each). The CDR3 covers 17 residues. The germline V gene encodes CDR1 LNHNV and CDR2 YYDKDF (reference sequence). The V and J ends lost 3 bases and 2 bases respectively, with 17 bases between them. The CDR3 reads CATSSRGAFTAYNEQFF. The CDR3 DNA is TGTGCCACCAGCAGCCGAGGGGCGTTCACCGCCTACAATGAGCAGTTCTTC. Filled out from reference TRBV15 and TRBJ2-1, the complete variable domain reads DAMVIQNPRYQVTQFGKPVTLSCSQTLNHNVMYWYQQKSSQAPKLLFHYYDKDFNNEADTPDNFQSRRPNTSFCFLDIRSPGLGDTAMYLCATSSRGAFTAYNEQFFGPGTRLTVL.

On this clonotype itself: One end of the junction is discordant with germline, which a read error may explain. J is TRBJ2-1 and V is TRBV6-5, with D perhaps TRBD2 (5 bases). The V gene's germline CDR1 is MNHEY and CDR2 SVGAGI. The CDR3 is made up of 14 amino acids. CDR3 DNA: TGTGTCAGCAGTAGCGACGACTACTACAATGAGCAGTTCTTC. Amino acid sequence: CVSSSDDYYNEQFF.

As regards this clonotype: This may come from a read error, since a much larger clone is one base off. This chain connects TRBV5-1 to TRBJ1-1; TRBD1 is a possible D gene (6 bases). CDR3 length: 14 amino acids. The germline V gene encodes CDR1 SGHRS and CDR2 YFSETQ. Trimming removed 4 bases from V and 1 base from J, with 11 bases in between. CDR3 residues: CASSASTGNTEAFF. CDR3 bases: TGCGCCAGCAGCGCCTCGACAGGGAACACTGAAGCTTTCTTT.

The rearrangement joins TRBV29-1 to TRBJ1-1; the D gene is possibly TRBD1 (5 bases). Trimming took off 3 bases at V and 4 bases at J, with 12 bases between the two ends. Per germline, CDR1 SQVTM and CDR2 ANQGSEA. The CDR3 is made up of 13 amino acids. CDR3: CSVEGRGITEAFF. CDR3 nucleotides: TGCAGCGTTGAGGGACGGGGGATCACTGAAGCTTTCTTT.

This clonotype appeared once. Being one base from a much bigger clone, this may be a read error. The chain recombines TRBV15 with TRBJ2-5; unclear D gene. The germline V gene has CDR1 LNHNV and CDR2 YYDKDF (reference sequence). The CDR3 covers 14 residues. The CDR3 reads CATSRDTAQETQSF. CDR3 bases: TGTGCCACCAGCAGAGATACAGCGCAAGAGACCCAGTCCTTC. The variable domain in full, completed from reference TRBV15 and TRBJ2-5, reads DAMVIQNPRYQVTQFGKPVTLSCSQTLNHNVMYWYQQKSSQAPKLLFHYYDKDFNNEADTPDNFQSRRPNTSFCFLDIRSPGLGDTAMYLCATSRDTAQETQSFGPGTRLLVL.

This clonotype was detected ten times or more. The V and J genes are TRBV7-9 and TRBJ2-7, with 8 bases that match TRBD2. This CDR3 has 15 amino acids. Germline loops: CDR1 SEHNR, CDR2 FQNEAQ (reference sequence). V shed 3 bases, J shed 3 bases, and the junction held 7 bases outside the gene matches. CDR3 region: CASSFLGSGGYEQYF. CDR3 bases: TGTGCCAGCAGCTTTCTAGGGAGCGGGGGCTACGAGCAGTACTTC.

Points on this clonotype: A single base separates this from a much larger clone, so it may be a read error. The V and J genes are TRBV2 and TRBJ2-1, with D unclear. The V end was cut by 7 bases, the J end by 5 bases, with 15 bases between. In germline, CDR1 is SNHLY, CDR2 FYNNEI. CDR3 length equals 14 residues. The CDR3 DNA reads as TGTGCCAGCACCGAGGTCAGTCTTAACAATGAGCAGTTCTTC. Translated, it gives CASTEVSLNNEQFF.

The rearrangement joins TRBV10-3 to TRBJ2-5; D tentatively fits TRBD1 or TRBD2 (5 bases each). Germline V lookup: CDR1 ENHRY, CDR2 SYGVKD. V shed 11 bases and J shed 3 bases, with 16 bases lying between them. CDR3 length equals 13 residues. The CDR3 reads CAHLRGGKETQYF. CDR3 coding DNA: TGTGCCCACCTACGGGGCGGAAAAGAGACCCAGTACTTC.

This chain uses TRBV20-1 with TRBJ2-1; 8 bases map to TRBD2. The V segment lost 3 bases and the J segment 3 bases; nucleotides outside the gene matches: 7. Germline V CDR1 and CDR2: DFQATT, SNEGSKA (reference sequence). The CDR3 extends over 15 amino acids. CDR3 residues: CSASLQREFYNEQFF. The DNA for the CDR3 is TGCAGTGCTAGCCTTCAGCGGGAGTTCTACAATGAGCAGTTCTTC.

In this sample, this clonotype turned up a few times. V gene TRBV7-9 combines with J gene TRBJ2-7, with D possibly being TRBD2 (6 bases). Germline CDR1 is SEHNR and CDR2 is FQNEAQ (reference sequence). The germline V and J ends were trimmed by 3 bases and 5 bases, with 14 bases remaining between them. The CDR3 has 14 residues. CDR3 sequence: CASSFLGGADEQYF. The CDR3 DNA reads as TGTGCCAGCAGCTTCCTAGGAGGGGCGGACGAGCAGTACTTC.

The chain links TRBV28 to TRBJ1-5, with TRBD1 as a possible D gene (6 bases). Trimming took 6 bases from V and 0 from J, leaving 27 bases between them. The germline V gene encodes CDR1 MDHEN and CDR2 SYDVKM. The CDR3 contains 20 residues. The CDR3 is CASSLIGGSLQGYSNQPQHF. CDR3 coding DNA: TGTGCCAGCAGCCTTATTGGGGGATCCTTACAGGGTTATAGCAATCAGCCCCAGCATTTT.

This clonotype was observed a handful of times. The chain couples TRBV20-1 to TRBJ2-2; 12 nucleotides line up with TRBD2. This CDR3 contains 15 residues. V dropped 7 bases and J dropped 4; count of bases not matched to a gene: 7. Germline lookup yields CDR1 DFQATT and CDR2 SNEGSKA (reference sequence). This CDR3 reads CSVGLAGLLTGELFF. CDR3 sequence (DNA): TGCAGTGTCGGACTAGCGGGATTACTCACCGGGGAGCTGTTTTTT.

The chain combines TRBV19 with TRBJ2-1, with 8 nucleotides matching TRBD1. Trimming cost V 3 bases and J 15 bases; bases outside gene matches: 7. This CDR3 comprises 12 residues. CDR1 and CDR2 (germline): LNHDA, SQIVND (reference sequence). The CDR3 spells CASSIQDRDRFF. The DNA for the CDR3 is TGTGCCAGTAGTATCCAGGACAGGGATCGGTTCTTC. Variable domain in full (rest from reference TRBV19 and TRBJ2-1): DGGITQSPKYLFRKEGQNVTLSCEQNLNHDAMYWYRQDPGQGLRLIYYSQIVNDFQKGDIAEGYSVSREKKESFPLTVTSAQKNPTAFYLCASSIQDRDRFFGPGTRLTVL.

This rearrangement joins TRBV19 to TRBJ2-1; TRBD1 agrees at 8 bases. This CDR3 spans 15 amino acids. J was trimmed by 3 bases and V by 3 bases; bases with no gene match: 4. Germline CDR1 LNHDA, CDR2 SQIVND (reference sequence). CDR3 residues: CASSIGQGYYNEQFF. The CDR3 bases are TGTGCCAGTAGTATTGGACAGGGCTACTACAATGAGCAGTTCTTC.

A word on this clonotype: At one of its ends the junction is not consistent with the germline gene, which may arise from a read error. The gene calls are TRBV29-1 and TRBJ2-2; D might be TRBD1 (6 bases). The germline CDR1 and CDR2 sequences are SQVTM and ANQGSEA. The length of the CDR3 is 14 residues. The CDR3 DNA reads TGCAGCGTTGATTGGGACAAGAACACCGGGGAGCTGGTTTTT. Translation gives CSVDWDKNTGELVF.

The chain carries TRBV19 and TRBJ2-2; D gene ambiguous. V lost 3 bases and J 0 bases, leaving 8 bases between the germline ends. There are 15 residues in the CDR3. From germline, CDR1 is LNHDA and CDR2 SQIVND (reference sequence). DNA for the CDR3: TGTGCCAGTAGTATTAATTGGTCGAACACCGGGGAGCTGTTTTTT. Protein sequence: CASSINWSNTGELFF.

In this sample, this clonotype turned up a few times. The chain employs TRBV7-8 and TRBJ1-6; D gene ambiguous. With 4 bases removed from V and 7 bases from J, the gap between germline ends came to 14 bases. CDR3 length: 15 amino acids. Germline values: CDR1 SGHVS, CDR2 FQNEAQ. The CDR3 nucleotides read TGTGCCAGCAGCTCCCAAGGCTTCTGGAATTCACCCCTCCACTTT. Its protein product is CASSSQGFWNSPLHF. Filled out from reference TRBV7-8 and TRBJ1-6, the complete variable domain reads GAGVSQSPRYKVAKRGQDVALRCDPISGHVSLFWYQQALGQGPEFLTYFQNEAQLDKSGLPSDRFFAERPEGSVSTLKIQRTQQEDSAVYLCASSSQGFWNSPLHFGNGTRLTVT.

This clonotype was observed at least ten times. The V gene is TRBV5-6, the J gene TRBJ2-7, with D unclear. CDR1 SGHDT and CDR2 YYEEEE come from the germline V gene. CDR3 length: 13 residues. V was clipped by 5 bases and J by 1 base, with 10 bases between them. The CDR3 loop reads CASSLGRSYEQYF. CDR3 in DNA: TGTGCCAGCAGTTTAGGACGGTCCTACGAGCAGTACTTC. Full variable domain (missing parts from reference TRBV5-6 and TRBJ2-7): DAGVTQSPTHLIKTRGQQVTLRCSPKSGHDTVSWYQQALGQGPQFIFQYYEEEERQRGNFPDRFSGHQFPNYSSELNVNALLLGDSALYLCASSLGRSYEQYFGPGTRLTVT.

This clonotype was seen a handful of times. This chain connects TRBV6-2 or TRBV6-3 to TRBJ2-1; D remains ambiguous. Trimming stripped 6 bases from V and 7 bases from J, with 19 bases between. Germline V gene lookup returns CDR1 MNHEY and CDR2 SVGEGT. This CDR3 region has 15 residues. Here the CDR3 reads CASSFLVSGANEQFF. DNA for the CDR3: TGTGCCAGCAGCTTTCTAGTCTCCGGAGCGAATGAGCAGTTCTTC.

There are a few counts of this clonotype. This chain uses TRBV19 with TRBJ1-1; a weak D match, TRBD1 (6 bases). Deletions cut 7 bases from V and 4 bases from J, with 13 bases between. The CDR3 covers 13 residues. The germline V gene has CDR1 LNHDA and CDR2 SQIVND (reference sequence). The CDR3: CASMGALSTEAFF. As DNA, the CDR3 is TGTGCCAGTATGGGGGCCCTAAGCACTGAAGCTTTCTTT.

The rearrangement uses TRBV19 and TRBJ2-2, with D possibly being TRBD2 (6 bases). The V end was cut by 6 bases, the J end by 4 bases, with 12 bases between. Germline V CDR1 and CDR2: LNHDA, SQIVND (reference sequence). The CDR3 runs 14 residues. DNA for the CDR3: TGTGCCAGTAGGACGGGAGAGAGCACCGGGGAGCTGTTTTTT. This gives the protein CASRTGESTGELFF.

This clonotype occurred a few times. The CDR3: CASSSDIQETQYF. The CDR3 DNA reads as TGTGCCAGCAGTTCCGACATCCAAGAGACCCAGTACTTC. The J gene is TRBJ2-5, the V gene TRBV28; no definite D call. V was clipped by 4 bases and J by 1 base, with 7 bases between them. The germline V gene encodes CDR1 MDHEN and CDR2 SYDVKM. This CDR3 has 13 amino acids. The entire variable domain, with the rest obtained from reference TRBV28 and TRBJ2-5, is as follows: DVKVTQSSRYLVKRTGEKVFLECVQDMDHENMFWYRQDPGLGLRLIYFSYDVKMKEKGDIPEGYSVSREKKERFSLILESASTNQTSMYLCASSSDIQETQYFGPGTRLLVL.

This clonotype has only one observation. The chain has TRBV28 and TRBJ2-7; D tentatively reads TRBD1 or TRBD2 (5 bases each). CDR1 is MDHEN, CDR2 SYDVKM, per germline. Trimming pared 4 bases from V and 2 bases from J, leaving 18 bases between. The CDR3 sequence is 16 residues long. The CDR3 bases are TGTGCCAGCAGTTCCCCCCGAAGGGACGGGACCTACGAGCAGTACTTC. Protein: CASSSPRRDGTYEQYF.

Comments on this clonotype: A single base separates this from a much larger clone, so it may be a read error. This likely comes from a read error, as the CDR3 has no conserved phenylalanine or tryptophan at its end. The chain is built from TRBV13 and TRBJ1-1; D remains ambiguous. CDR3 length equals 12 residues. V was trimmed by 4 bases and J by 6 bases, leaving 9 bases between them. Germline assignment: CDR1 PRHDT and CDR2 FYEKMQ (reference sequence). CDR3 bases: TGTGCCAGCAGCTACGAATACGCTGAAGCTTTCTTA. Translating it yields CASSYEYAEAFL.